A selection of T cell receptor beta chains follows, all from one sample in a study of blood T cells in healthy people across ages. In TCRdb, the 5' RACE reads were re-called with MiXCR into one record per CDR3 protein. The sample lists hundreds of thousands of distinct CDR3 sequences; roughly 44% were seen once. The sequenced sample was blood. The source of these receptors is a man in his 60s in good health. Each CDR3 is given with its conserved first and last residue. Fields, in order: clone size, J gene, V gene, D gene, CDR3 DNA, CDR3 protein. A D gene is named only where the DNA matches it firmly. Size values are once, few and many counts, or a class for expanded clones, and some rows have none.

abundance: -
j_gene: TRBJ2-7
v_gene: TRBV6-6
d_gene: -
CDR3nt: TGTGCCAGCCTACGGACGGGGCACTCCTACAATGAGCAGTACTTC
CDR3aa: CASLRTGHSYNEQYF

abundance: -
j_gene: TRBJ2-5
v_gene: TRBV12-3/TRBV12-4
d_gene: -
CDR3nt: TGTGCCAGCAGTTTGGGAACAGTCCAACAAGAGACCCAGTACTTC
CDR3aa: CASSLGTVQQETQYF

abundance: -
j_gene: TRBJ1-1
v_gene: TRBV9
d_gene: -
CDR3nt: TGTGCCAGCAGCGCCCTTGGACAGAAAAGCCTAAACACTGAAGCTTTCTTT
CDR3aa: CASSALGQKSLNTEAFF

abundance: -
j_gene: TRBJ2-4
v_gene: TRBV28
d_gene: -
CDR3nt: TGTGCCAGCAGTTCCTACAGGGTAGGGGCCAAAAACATTCAGTACTTC
CDR3aa: CASSSYRVGAKNIQYF

abundance: -
j_gene: TRBJ2-1
v_gene: TRBV5-1
d_gene: TRBD1
CDR3nt: TGCGCCAGCAGGCCGGACAGGGCTACCTACAATGAGCAGTTCTTC
CDR3aa: CASRPDRATYNEQFF

abundance: -
j_gene: TRBJ1-5
v_gene: TRBV19
d_gene: -
CDR3nt: TGTGCCAGTAGTCTTGCCGGGACATATCAGCCCCAGCATTTT
CDR3aa: CASSLAGTYQPQHF

abundance: few
j_gene: TRBJ2-3
v_gene: TRBV14
d_gene: -
CDR3nt: TGTGCCAGCAGCCAAAATACCCTAGATACGCAGTATTTT
CDR3aa: CASSQNTLDTQYF

abundance: few
j_gene: TRBJ2-3
v_gene: TRBV5-6
d_gene: -
CDR3nt: TGTGCCAGCAGCTTGCTGACTGCTACAGATACGCAGTATTTT
CDR3aa: CASSLLTATDTQYF

abundance: -
j_gene: TRBJ1-4
v_gene: TRBV21-1
d_gene: -
CDR3nt: TGTGCCAGCAGCAAAGGAAGGGTTGAAAAACTGTTTTTT
CDR3aa: CASSKGRVEKLFF

abundance: -
j_gene: TRBJ1-1
v_gene: TRBV29-1
d_gene: -
CDR3nt: TGCAGCGTCGGACGAGACGTGATAGGACAGGAAGCTTTCTTT
CDR3aa: CSVGRDVIGQEAFF

abundance: -
j_gene: TRBJ2-2
v_gene: TRBV11-2
d_gene: -
CDR3nt: TGTGCCAGCAGCTATAGGGGACTGGTGTCCGGGGAGCTGTTTTTT
CDR3aa: CASSYRGLVSGELFF

abundance: -
j_gene: TRBJ2-1
v_gene: TRBV7-2
d_gene: TRBD2
CDR3nt: TGTGCCAGCAGCTCCCAACAGAGACTAGCACACAACAATGAGCAGTTCTTC
CDR3aa: CASSSQQRLAHNNEQFF

abundance: -
j_gene: TRBJ1-1
v_gene: TRBV5-1
d_gene: -
CDR3nt: TGCGCCAGCAGCCTTCCAGGGGCGAACACTGAAGCTTTCTTT
CDR3aa: CASSLPGANTEAFF

abundance: -
j_gene: TRBJ1-5
v_gene: TRBV5-6
d_gene: TRBD1
CDR3nt: TGTGCCAGCAGCTTGGGGGGGACAGGTAGTCAGCCCCAGCATTTT
CDR3aa: CASSLGGTGSQPQHF

abundance: -
j_gene: TRBJ2-7
v_gene: TRBV28
d_gene: -
CDR3nt: TGTGCCAGTAGTCCAACGGGACGGAAATCCTACGAGCAGTACTTC
CDR3aa: CASSPTGRKSYEQYF

abundance: -
j_gene: TRBJ2-7
v_gene: TRBV4-2
d_gene: TRBD1
CDR3nt: TGTGCCAGCAGCCAAATAGGACAGGACGAGCAGTACTTC
CDR3aa: CASSQIGQDEQYF

abundance: medium-sized
j_gene: TRBJ2-5
v_gene: TRBV12-3/TRBV12-4
d_gene: TRBD2
CDR3nt: TGTGCCAGCAGGTCAGGACTAGCGGGGGAACAAGAGACCCAGTACTTC
CDR3aa: CASRSGLAGEQETQYF